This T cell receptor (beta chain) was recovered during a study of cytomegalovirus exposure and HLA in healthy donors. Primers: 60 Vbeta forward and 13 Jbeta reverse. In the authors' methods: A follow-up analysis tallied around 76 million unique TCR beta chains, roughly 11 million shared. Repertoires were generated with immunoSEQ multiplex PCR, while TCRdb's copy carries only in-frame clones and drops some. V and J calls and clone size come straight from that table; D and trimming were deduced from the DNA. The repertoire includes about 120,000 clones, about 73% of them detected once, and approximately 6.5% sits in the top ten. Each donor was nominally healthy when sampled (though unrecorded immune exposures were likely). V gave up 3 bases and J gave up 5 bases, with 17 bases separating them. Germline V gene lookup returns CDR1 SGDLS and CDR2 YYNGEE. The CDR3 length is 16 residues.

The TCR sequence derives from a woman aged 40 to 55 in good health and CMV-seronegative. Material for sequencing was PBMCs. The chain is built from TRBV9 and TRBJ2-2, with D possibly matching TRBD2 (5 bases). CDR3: CASSAGITARTGELFF. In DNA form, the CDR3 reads TGTGCCAGCAGCGCCGGGATAACAGCAAGGACCGGGGAGCTGTTTTTT.